These 18 T cell receptor beta chains originate from one sample sequenced in a study of identical twins. TCRdb reprocessed the 5' RACE reads with MiXCR, giving one entry per CDR3 protein. Altogether some 1,700,000 distinct CDR3 sequences are present, less than 40% being singletons, with the ten largest covering 0.25% to 0.3%. Sequencing was done on a sample of cord blood. The receptors here all came from a newborn girl in good health.

V and J are TRBV6-5 and TRBJ1-1; D not resolved. CDR3 length: 18 residues. The V and J ends lost 0 bases and 6 bases respectively, with 23 bases between them. Germline V gene data show CDR1 as MNHEY and CDR2 as SVGAGI. CDR3 coding DNA: TGTGCCAGCAGTTACTCTGGGGAAGGGAAGACCGGTACCCCTGAAGCTTTCTTT. As protein: CASSYSGEGKTGTPEAFF.

V is TRBV12-3 or TRBV12-4 and J is TRBJ1-5; D might be TRBD1 (6 bases). The CDR3 is 14 amino acids. V was clipped by 6 bases and J by 4 bases, with 13 bases between them. The chain's CDR3 is CASSLRGENQPQHF. The CDR3 bases are TGTGCCAGCAGCCTGAGGGGGGAGAATCAGCCCCAGCATTTT.

V is TRBV2 and J is TRBJ2-7; 9 positions agree with TRBD2. The germline V gene encodes CDR1 SNHLY and CDR2 FYNNEI. The CDR3 length is 15 residues. Trimming took 4 bases from V and 0 from J; bases not matched to a gene: 4. The CDR3 loop is CASSGNSGSSYEQYF. The CDR3 DNA reads TGTGCCAGCAGTGGAAATAGCGGGAGCTCCTACGAGCAGTACTTC.

V is TRBV11-2 and J is TRBJ2-1, with 7 bases aligning to TRBD2. The CDR3 has 18 amino acids. Germline V gene data show CDR1 as SGHAT and CDR2 as FQNNGV. V was clipped by 0 bases and J by 2 bases; unmatched bases: 10. CDR3 nucleotides: TGTGCCAGCAGCTTAGACGGGAGGACGGGGGGACCCTACAATGAGCAGTTCTTC. Translation gives CASSLDGRTGGPYNEQFF.

The chain recombines TRBV14 with TRBJ2-4, with D perhaps matching TRBD2 (7 bases). CDR1 and CDR2 from the germline V gene are SGHDN and FVKESK. There are 14 residues in the CDR3. V was trimmed by 4 bases and J by 7 bases, leaving 14 bases between them. The CDR3 DNA sequence: TGTGCCAGCAGCCTTCGGGGGGCCGGGAACATTCAGTACTTC. This sequence encodes CASSLRGAGNIQYF.

This clonotype turned up a few times. The CDR3 region is CASSFYSGGEGYTF. CDR3 sequence (DNA): TGTGCCAGCAGCTTCTATTCAGGGGGTGAAGGCTACACCTTC. V usage is TRBV5-6 and J usage is TRBJ1-2; 7 nucleotides line up with TRBD1. CDR1 is SGHDT, CDR2 YYEEEE, per germline. The CDR3 covers 14 residues. Trimming cost V 2 bases and J 8 bases; bases outside gene matches: 9.

The chain joins TRBV4-2 to TRBJ2-3, with D hard to call. This CDR3 region has 15 residues. Germline V gene lookup returns CDR1 LGHNA and CDR2 YNFKEQ. Trimming took off 2 bases at V and 1 base at J, with 10 bases between the two ends. The CDR3 spells CASSQMVEGTDTQYF. The CDR3 nucleotides are TGTGCCAGCAGCCAAATGGTAGAGGGCACAGATACGCAGTATTTT.

This clonotype appeared a single time. The chain links TRBV7-2 to TRBJ1-5; TRBD1 matches 8 bases. From germline, CDR1 is SGHTA and CDR2 FQGNSA. The V segment lost 3 bases and the J segment 0 bases; nucleotides outside the gene matches: 7. The CDR3 runs to 17 residues. Here the CDR3 DNA reads TGTGCCAGCAGCTTTATGCCAGGGGGCTATAGCAATCAGCCCCAGCATTTT. Its protein is CASSFMPGGYSNQPQHF.

This chain joins TRBV20-1 and TRBJ1-5; D not certain. The CDR3 runs 15 residues. Germline V lookup: CDR1 DFQATT, CDR2 SNEGSKA (reference sequence). Trimming shortened V by 5 bases and J by 0 bases, and 14 bases separated the two germline ends. DNA for the CDR3: TGCAGTGCTCCGACATCGCCTTATAGCAATCAGCCCCAGCATTTT. Translating gives CSAPTSPYSNQPQHF.

The chain employs TRBV7-2 and TRBJ1-1, with 8 bases lining up with TRBD1. J was trimmed by 5 bases and V by 6 bases; bases with no gene match: 8. CDR1 and CDR2 (germline): SGHTA, FQGNSA. The CDR3 has 14 residues. This CDR3 is CASRFGRGRTEAFF. In nucleotides, the CDR3 is TGTGCCAGCAGATTTGGCAGGGGGCGAACTGAAGCTTTCTTT.

The chain has TRBV5-4 and TRBJ1-1, with TRBD1 as a possible D gene (5 bases). CDR3 length: 12 amino acids. CDR1 SGHNT and CDR2 YYREEE come from the germline V gene (reference sequence). Between the trimmed V and J ends, which lost 0 bases and 7 bases, there was a span of 7 bases. The CDR3 sequence: CASSLGGDEAFF. The CDR3 bases are TGTGCCAGCAGCTTGGGAGGGGATGAAGCTTTCTTT.

This clonotype appeared a few times. This chain uses TRBV19 with TRBJ2-3; a possible D gene is TRBD2 (5 bases). Trimming removed 2 bases from V and 0 bases from J, with 9 bases in between. Germline CDR1 is LNHDA and CDR2 is SQIVND (reference sequence). The CDR3 length is 15 residues. CDR3 coding DNA: TGTGCCAGTAGTATAAGCGGCTCTAGCACAGATACGCAGTATTTT. Translated: CASSISGSSTDTQYF.

The J gene is TRBJ2-7, the V gene TRBV28; TRBD1 matches 9 bases. Germline CDR1 reads MDHEN; CDR2 reads SYDVKM. The V gene end was trimmed by 1 base and the J gene end by 0 bases; junction bases not matched to a gene: 1. CDR3 length equals 15 residues. DNA of the CDR3: TGTGCCAGCAGTTTATTGACAGGGGGCTCCTACGAGCAGTACTTC. Translating gives CASSLLTGGSYEQYF.

V is TRBV21-1 and J is TRBJ1-2; the DNA was not compared with TRBD1, the D call given in the table. TRBV21-1 is assigned pseudogene status. The length of the CDR3 is 16 residues. CDR3 sequence: CASSKALFPRGYGYTF. Written as DNA, the CDR3 is TGTGCCAGCAGCAAAGCGCTTTTCCCCAGGGGCTATGGCTACACCTTC.

V is TRBV21-1 and J is TRBJ1-1; the table's D call, TRBD1, has no DNA check behind it. TRBV21-1 is a known pseudogene. This CDR3 is 15 amino acids long. The CDR3 nucleotides read TGTGCCAGCAGCAAAGGGGGGGGGCGCTGTGTGGTAGCTTTCTTT. Its translation is CASSKGGGRCVVAFF.

V usage is TRBV12-3 or TRBV12-4 and J usage is TRBJ1-2; D perhaps matches TRBD1 (6 bases). Trimming cost V 6 bases and J 4 bases, with 12 bases left between them. This CDR3 is built from 13 residues. This CDR3 is CASRQGLVYGYTF. The CDR3 nucleotides are TGTGCCAGCAGACAGGGACTAGTCTATGGCTACACCTTC.

The rearrangement joins TRBV20-1 to TRBJ2-4; possibly TRBD1 or TRBD2 for D (5 bases each). The J call is uncertain, as TRBJ2-7 better fits the DNA end. The CDR3 sequence is 16 residues long. Germline CDR1 reads DFQATT; CDR2 reads SNEGSKA (reference sequence). DNA of the CDR3: TGCAGTGCTAGAGACCCCCAGGGAGATAACCTCTACGAGCAGTACTTC. Its translation: CSARDPQGDNLYEQYF.

The DNA of the CDR3 is TGTGCCAGCAGCTCTCTAAGAGAGACCCAGTTCTTC. The encoded protein is CASSSLRETQFF. This chain connects TRBV11-2 to TRBJ2-1; D unresolved. The V end was cut by 4 bases, the J end by 13 bases, with 14 bases between. The CDR3 runs 12 residues. CDR1 and CDR2 (germline): SGHAT, FQNNGV.